This TCR beta chain is from a study of cytotoxic CD8 clonotypes in ibrutinib-treated CLL. Across the whole study: Response samples came after a median about 11 months of treatment, range 6 to 36.

TCRdb keeps only in-frame clones here, not all; method: immunoSEQ multiplex PCR. Seen here are 70,000 to 85,000 clones, around 80% observed once, and the top ten hold 7.7%. Of note for this clone: Its target is unknown.

The study, taken as a whole, reports: Baseline clonality exceeded age-matched healthy donors and tracked circulating CD8+ T-cell counts.

The receptor was derived from a human donor with chronic lymphocytic leukemia. This sample comprised PBMCs, obtained at disease progression, from a patient treated with ibrutinib.

CDR3 nucleotides: TGTGCCAGCTCACGGGGGCGGGAGGGGCAGCCCCAGCATTTT. Protein product: CASSRGREGQPQHF. The genes are TRBV18 and TRBJ1-5; weak D call: TRBD1 (6 bases). The V end was cut by 4 bases, the J end by 7 bases, with 14 bases between. CDR1 is KGHSH, CDR2 LQKENI, per germline. CDR3 length: 14 residues. Full variable domain (rest looked up from reference TRBV18 and TRBJ1-5): NAGVMQNPRHLVRRRGQEARLRCSPMKGHSHVYWYRQLPEEGLKFMVYLQKENIIDESGMPKERFSAEFPKEGPSILRIQQVVRGDSAAYFCASSRGREGQPQHFGDGTRLSIL.